This entry lists 25 T cell receptor beta chains sequenced from one sample in a study of identical twins. A single record per CDR3 protein comes from TCRdb applying MiXCR to the 5' RACE reads. The sample includes approximately 890,000 distinct CDR3 sequences, about 12% of them seen just once. This same sample was also taken into another study, of yellow fever vaccine responses in identical twins.

The material sequenced was PBMCs. The source of these receptors is a woman under 30 in good health.

The rearrangement joins TRBV2 to TRBJ2-1; 10 bases align to TRBD2. Trimming cost V 7 bases and J 3 bases; bases outside gene matches: 6. CDR1 and CDR2 from the germline V gene are SNHLY and FYNNEI. The CDR3 has 15 residues. The CDR3, as DNA: TGTGCCAGCACTGCGGGACTAGCGCTCTACAATGAGCAGTTCTTC. Its translation: CASTAGLALYNEQFF.

This clonotype was picked up a small number of times. The J gene is TRBJ2-4, the V gene TRBV20-1, with D unclear. V was clipped by 5 bases and J by 1 base, with 15 bases between them. The germline V gene has CDR1 DFQATT and CDR2 SNEGSKA (reference sequence). The CDR3 is 15 residues long. DNA of the CDR3: TGCAGTGCTCCCGTCTCGATGGGGGCCAAAAACATTCAGTACTTC. Translation: CSAPVSMGAKNIQYF.

This clonotype has just a few counts. The chain has TRBV7-8 and TRBJ1-2; D gene ambiguous. Deletions cut 6 bases from V and 8 bases from J, with 13 bases between. Germline CDR1 reads SGHVS; CDR2 reads FQNEAQ. This CDR3 region has 12 residues. Written as DNA, the CDR3 is TGTGCCAGCAGGCGATTCAATAGAGGCTACACCTTC. Residues: CASRRFNRGYTF. Combining the CDR3 with reference TRBV7-8 and TRBJ1-2 gives the whole variable domain GAGVSQSPRYKVAKRGQDVALRCDPISGHVSLFWYQQALGQGPEFLTYFQNEAQLDKSGLPSDRFFAERPEGSVSTLKIQRTQQEDSAVYLCASRRFNRGYTFGSGTRLTVV.

This clonotype was seen a few times. The rearrangement uses TRBV15 and TRBJ2-6; D unresolved. V gave up 1 base and J gave up 0 bases, with 10 bases separating them. In germline, CDR1 is LNHNV, CDR2 YYDKDF (reference sequence). This CDR3 spans 17 amino acids. DNA of the CDR3: TGTGCCACCAGCAGAGGTGGATTAAGCTCTGGGGCCAACGTCCTGACTTTC. This encodes CATSRGGLSSGANVLTF.

In DNA, the CDR3 is TGTGCCAGCAGTTTAAACAGGGGCCCGCAGTTCTTC. Protein product: CASSLNRGPQFF. The rearrangement links TRBV6-5 to TRBJ2-1; 7 bases are a match to TRBD1. Germline CDR1 MNHEY, CDR2 SVGAGI. The trim removed 4 bases at V and 12 bases at J, leaving 6 bases unmatched. This CDR3 is built from 12 residues.

This clonotype has ten or more counts. The CDR3 nucleotides read TGCGCCAGCAGCTTGGAGCTAGGCTCCGGGGAGCTGTTTTTT. Translated: CASSLELGSGELFF. The genes are TRBV5-1 and TRBJ2-2, with D hard to call. V gave up 0 bases and J gave up 6 bases, with 9 bases separating them. The germline V gene has CDR1 SGHRS and CDR2 YFSETQ. This CDR3 comprises 14 residues.

This chain links TRBV21-1 with TRBJ2-7; TRBD1, as called in the table, went unchecked against the DNA. TRBV21-1 is deemed a pseudogene. The CDR3 is 14 residues long. CDR3 sequence: CATPDRLLSYEQYF. The CDR3 bases are TGTGCCACCCCCGACAGGCTACTCTCCTACGAGCAGTACTTC.

This rearrangement joins TRBV7-2 to TRBJ1-1; no clear D. Trimming removed 0 bases at V and 2 bases at J, with 10 bases between. The CDR3 loop spans 15 amino acids. Germline lookup yields CDR1 SGHTA and CDR2 FQGNSA. The CDR3 DNA is TGTGCCAGCAGCTTAGCGCCGGGGTCTAACACTGAAGCTTTCTTT. Protein sequence: CASSLAPGSNTEAFF.

J is TRBJ2-2 and V is TRBV14; tentatively, D is TRBD2 (5 bases). Germline CDR1 is SGHDN and CDR2 is FVKESK. Trimming removed 0 bases at V and 4 bases at J, with 15 bases between. The CDR3 covers 17 residues. As DNA, the CDR3 is TGTGCCAGCAGCCAAGAAGGGTGGGAGCCGACCACCGGGGAGCTGTTTTTT. It specifies CASSQEGWEPTTGELFF.

This clonotype has just a few counts. J is TRBJ2-7 and V is TRBV2; 8 bases map to TRBD1. Germline V gene data show CDR1 as SNHLY and CDR2 as FYNNEI. V lost 4 bases to trimming and J lost 5 bases; unmatched junction nucleotides: 10. The CDR3 is 15 amino acids. In DNA form, the CDR3 reads TGTGCCAGCAGTGTCGAAGAGCAGGGGGCAGACGAGCAGTACTTC. This sequence encodes CASSVEEQGADEQYF.

At least ten counts were recorded for this clonotype. The chain carries TRBV3-1 and TRBJ2-7; D is undetermined. This CDR3 has 11 amino acids. The germline V and J ends were trimmed by 1 base and 6 bases, with 4 bases remaining between them. The germline gives CDR1 LGHDT, CDR2 YNNKEL (reference sequence). The CDR3 nucleotides read TGTGCCAGCAGCCAAGTAGGCGAGCAGTACTTC. This codes for CASSQVGEQYF.

This clonotype was detected a few times. The chain has TRBV25-1 and TRBJ2-7, with a weak D call TRBD2 (5 bases). Germline V CDR1 and CDR2: MGHDK, SYGVNS. The CDR3 covers 14 residues. The V and J ends lost 0 bases and 3 bases respectively, with 9 bases between them. This CDR3 is CASSEYGEYYEQYF. CDR3 in DNA: TGTGCCAGCAGTGAATATGGGGAGTACTACGAGCAGTACTTC.

The rearrangement links TRBV3-1 to TRBJ2-5, with a weak D call TRBD1 (6 bases). V lost 5 bases to trimming and J lost 7 bases, with 20 bases between them. Germline values: CDR1 LGHDT, CDR2 YNNKEL (reference sequence). This CDR3 is built from 15 residues. CDR3 nucleotides: TGTGCCAGCAGCGTGCCTCAGGGGCTAGGGGTGACCCAGTACTTC. This gives the protein CASSVPQGLGVTQYF.

The chain couples TRBV11-2 to TRBJ1-2, with D maybe TRBD1 (5 bases). CDR1 SGHAT and CDR2 FQNNGV come from the germline V gene. The germline V and J ends were trimmed by 4 bases and 9 bases, with 12 bases remaining between them. This CDR3 comprises 12 residues. The CDR3 is CASSSEGSSYTF. The CDR3 nucleotides are TGTGCCAGCAGCTCAGAGGGGAGTAGCTACACCTTC.

This sequence joins TRBV7-9 and TRBJ2-2, with TRBD2 matching 8 bases. The germline gives CDR1 SEHNR, CDR2 FQNEAQ (reference sequence). Losses at the gene ends were 6 bases for V and 6 bases for J; bases not matched to a gene: 9. This CDR3 region has 15 residues. CDR3 nucleotide sequence: TGTGCCAGCAGGCACGGGGGGGTGTCGGCCGGGGAGCTGTTTTTT. This translates into CASRHGGVSAGELFF.

This chain connects TRBV5-1 to TRBJ2-2, with TRBD2 matching over 9 bases. With V trimmed by 1 base and J by 4 bases, 5 bases remained unmatched. The CDR3 is made up of 16 amino acids. In germline, CDR1 is SGHRS, CDR2 YFSETQ. The CDR3 loop is CASSLQGGRGTGELFF. The CDR3 nucleotides are TGCGCCAGCAGCTTGCAAGGCGGGAGGGGCACCGGGGAGCTGTTTTTT.

This clonotype turned up a few times. The chain links TRBV29-1 to TRBJ2-5; D unresolved. Trimming pared 2 bases from V and 5 bases from J, leaving 9 bases between. There are 12 residues in the CDR3. The germline V gene has CDR1 SQVTM and CDR2 ANQGSEA. As DNA, the CDR3 is TGCAGCGTTGAATATTCTGGGGAGACCCAGTACTTC. Amino acids: CSVEYSGETQYF. The whole variable domain, remainder taken from reference TRBV29-1 and TRBJ2-5, is SAVISQKPSRDICQRGTSLTIQCQVDSQVTMMFWYRQQPGQSLTLIATANQGSEATYESGFVIDKFPISRPNLTFSTLTVSNMSPEDSSIYLCSVEYSGETQYFGPGTRLLVL.

This clonotype was seen a few times. In DNA form, the CDR3 reads TGTGCCAGCAGCGCCCAGACAGGGGGATTTACCTACGAGCAGTACTTC. It specifies CASSAQTGGFTYEQYF. The V and J genes are TRBV11-2 and TRBJ2-7; 9 bases line up with TRBD1. The CDR3 spans 16 residues. CDR1 and CDR2 (germline): SGHAT, FQNNGV. Losses at the gene ends were 5 bases for V and 2 bases for J; bases not matched to a gene: 10.

This clonotype has a count of ten or more. The CDR3 region has the DNA TGCGCCAGCAGCCAGGTAGGGGGGAATAATTCACCCCTCCACTTT. Protein: CASSQVGGNNSPLHF. The rearrangement links TRBV4-1 to TRBJ1-6; a weak D match, TRBD1 (6 bases). The CDR3 runs 15 residues. Germline V gene data show CDR1 as MGHRA and CDR2 as YSYEKL. Trimming stripped 3 bases from V and 5 bases from J, with 11 bases between.

A few counts support this clonotype. The gene calls are TRBV10-3 and TRBJ1-2; TRBD1 agrees at 8 bases. Trimming cost V 6 bases and J 7 bases; bases outside gene matches: 4. CDR1 ENHRY and CDR2 SYGVKD come from the germline V gene. This CDR3 region has 12 residues. DNA of the CDR3: TGTGCCATCAGGGACAGGGATCGTGGCTACACCTTC. It specifies CAIRDRDRGYTF.

This clonotype was seen more than once but under ten times. The genes are TRBV25-1 and TRBJ1-2; D gene unclear. Looked up from germline, CDR1 is MGHDK and CDR2 is SYGVNS. CDR3 length: 14 residues. V lost 4 bases, J lost 2 bases, and 11 bases lay in between. The CDR3 sequence: CASSVGDLNYGYTF. The CDR3 DNA reads as TGTGCCAGCAGTGTGGGAGATCTGAACTATGGCTACACCTTC.

This clonotype was seen ten or more times. The chain is built from TRBV12-3 or TRBV12-4 and TRBJ1-3; no definite D call. V lost 6 bases to trimming and J lost 4 bases, with 7 bases between them. This CDR3 region has 12 residues. CDR3 sequence (DNA): TGTGCCAGCAGAACCACGGGAAACACCATATATTTT. It encodes CASRTTGNTIYF.

CDR3 bases: TGTGCCATAGCCGGGACTAGCGGGAGGCCCACAGATACGCAGTATTTT. This gives the protein CAIAGTSGRPTDTQYF. The gene calls are TRBV10-3 and TRBJ2-3; TRBD2 matches at 15 bases. The germline CDR1 and CDR2 sequences are ENHRY and SYGVKD. The CDR3 sequence is 16 residues long. V gave up 9 bases and J gave up 2 bases; unmatched junction bases: 6.

The chain uses TRBV7-9 and TRBJ1-2; the D gene is possibly TRBD1 (6 bases). This CDR3 is built from 15 residues. In germline, CDR1 is SEHNR, CDR2 FQNEAQ (reference sequence). Trimming removed 5 bases from V and 5 bases from J, with 18 bases in between. CDR3: CASSLSGGGPYGYTF. The CDR3 DNA sequence: TGTGCCAGCAGCCTAAGTGGCGGGGGCCCTTATGGCTACACCTTC.

This clonotype was picked up a small number of times. J is TRBJ2-7 and V is TRBV12-3 or TRBV12-4, with 7 nucleotides matching TRBD1. V shed 2 bases and J 2 bases; nucleotides not matched to a gene: 6. The CDR3 runs to 15 residues. CDR3 region: CASSLLGQVPYEQYF. CDR3 nucleotides: TGTGCCAGCAGTTTATTAGGACAGGTACCCTACGAGCAGTACTTC.